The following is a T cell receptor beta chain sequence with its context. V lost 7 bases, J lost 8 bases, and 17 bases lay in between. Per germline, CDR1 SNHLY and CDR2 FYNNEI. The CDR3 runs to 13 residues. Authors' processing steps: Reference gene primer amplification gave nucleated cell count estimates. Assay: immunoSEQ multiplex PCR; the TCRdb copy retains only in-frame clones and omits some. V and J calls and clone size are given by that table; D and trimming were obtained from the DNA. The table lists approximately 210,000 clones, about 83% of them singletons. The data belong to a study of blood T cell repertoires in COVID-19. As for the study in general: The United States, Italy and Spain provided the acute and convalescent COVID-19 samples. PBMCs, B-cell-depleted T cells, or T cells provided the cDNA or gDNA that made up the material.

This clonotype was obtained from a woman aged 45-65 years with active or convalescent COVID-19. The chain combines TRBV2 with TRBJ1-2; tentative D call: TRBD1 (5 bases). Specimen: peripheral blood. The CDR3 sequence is CASTQGTSWGYTF. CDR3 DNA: TGTGCCAGCACCCAGGGTACGAGCTGGGGCTACACCTTC.